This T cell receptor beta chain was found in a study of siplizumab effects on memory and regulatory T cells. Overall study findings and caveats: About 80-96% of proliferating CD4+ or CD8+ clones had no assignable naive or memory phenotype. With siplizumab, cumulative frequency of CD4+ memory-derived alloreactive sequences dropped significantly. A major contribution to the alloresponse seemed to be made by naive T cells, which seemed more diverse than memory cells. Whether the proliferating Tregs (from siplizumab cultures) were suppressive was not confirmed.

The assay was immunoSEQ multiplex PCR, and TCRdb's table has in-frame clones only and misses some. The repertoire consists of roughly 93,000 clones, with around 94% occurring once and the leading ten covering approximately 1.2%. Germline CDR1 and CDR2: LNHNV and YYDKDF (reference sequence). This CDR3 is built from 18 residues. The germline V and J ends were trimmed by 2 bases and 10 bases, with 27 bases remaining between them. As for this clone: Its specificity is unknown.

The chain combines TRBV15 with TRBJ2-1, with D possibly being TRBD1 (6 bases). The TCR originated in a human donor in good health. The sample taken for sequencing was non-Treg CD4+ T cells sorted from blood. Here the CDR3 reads CATSRSIFGTRLAPEQFF. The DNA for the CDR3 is TGTGCCACCAGCAGATCTATTTTCGGGACACGGTTGGCCCCAGAGCAGTTCTTC.